This TCR beta chain was profiled in a study of technical replicates of blood from a handful of donors. Between the trimmed V and J ends, which lost 8 bases and 0 bases, there was a span of 12 bases. Germline V gives CDR1 SGDLS, CDR2 YYNGEE. CDR3 length: 13 residues. Clones were read by immunoSEQ multiplex PCR, and TCRdb kept only the in-frame ones, dropping some. Of 50,000 to 70,000 clones listed, approximately 94% are singletons. This TCR came from a human donor in good health. Some clones in this sample may be carry-over from other donors' samples. The sample consisted of PBMCs. This chain uses TRBV9 with TRBJ2-7; D gene ambiguous. The CDR3 here is CASSDGSSYEQYF. The CDR3 DNA reads TGTGCCAGTTCAGACGGGTCCTCCTACGAGCAGTACTTC.